The present T cell receptor (beta chain) was sequenced within a study of T-cell reconstitution after alpha-beta-depleted transplantation in children. V gave up 2 bases and J gave up 4 bases, with 11 bases separating them. The germline V gene has CDR1 KGHSH and CDR2 LQKENI. This CDR3 has 15 amino acids. A remark on this clonotype: Antigen: not known.

This sample's TCRbeta library carried unique molecular identifier barcodes. TCRdb independently ran MiXCR on the PCR reads; one entry per CDR3 protein. In the table there are hundreds of thousands of distinct CDR3 sequences, around 25% of which are singletons. The study's findings and limits: Diversity and T-cell counts at one year after transplant derived mostly from new T cells. The study traced high day-60 TCRbeta diversity in some patients to surviving recipient T cells and thymic progenitors. After transplant, at about two months, alpha-beta T cells were reportedly derived from several hundred expanded graft clones.

This material consisted of PBMCs, taken before TCRalphabeta/CD19-depleted stem cell transplant. This clonotype originated in a girl aged 2 to 10 with Fanconi anemia, due to receive a stem cell transplant. The rearrangement uses TRBV18 and TRBJ2-2; D is unresolved. The CDR3, as DNA: TGTGCCAGCTCACCATTCGACGGGTCCACCGGGGAGCTGTTTTTT. This codes for CASSPFDGSTGELFF. Drawing the rest from reference TRBV18 and TRBJ2-2, the complete variable domain is NAGVMQNPRHLVRRRGQEARLRCSPMKGHSHVYWYRQLPEEGLKFMVYLQKENIIDESGMPKERFSAEFPKEGPSILRIQQVVRGDSAAYFCASSPFDGSTGELFFGEGSRLTVL.